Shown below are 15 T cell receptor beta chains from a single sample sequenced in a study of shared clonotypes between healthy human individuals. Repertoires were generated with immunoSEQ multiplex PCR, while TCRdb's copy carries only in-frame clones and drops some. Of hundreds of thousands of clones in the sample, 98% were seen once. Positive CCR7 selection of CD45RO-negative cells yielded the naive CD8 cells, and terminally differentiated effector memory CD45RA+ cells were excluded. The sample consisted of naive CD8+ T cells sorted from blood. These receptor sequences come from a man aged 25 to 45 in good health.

The CDR3 here is CASSQVSSGRGTDTQYF. CDR3 sequence (DNA): TGTGCCAGCAGCCAAGTCTCTAGCGGGAGGGGCACAGATACGCAGTATTTT. The chain combines TRBV14 with TRBJ2-3; 12 nucleotides match TRBD2. The CDR3 is 17 residues long. The germline gives CDR1 SGHDN, CDR2 FVKESK. Trimming cost V 1 base and J 1 base; bases outside gene matches: 3. Variable domain in full (rest from reference TRBV14 and TRBJ2-3): EAGVTQFPSHSVIEKGQTVTLRCDPISGHDNLYWYRRVMGKEIKFLLHFVKESKQDESGMPNNRFLAERTGGTYSTLKVQPAELEDSGVYFCASSQVSSGRGTDTQYFGPGTRLTVL.

CDR3 bases: TGTGCCAGCAGCTTGGGGACAGGGCGTCAGCCCCAGCATTTT. This encodes CASSLGTGRQPQHF. The chain links TRBV5-8 to TRBJ1-5; the match to TRBD1 covers 8 bases. Germline loops: CDR1 SGHTS, CDR2 YDEGEE. This CDR3 is 14 amino acids long. After removal of 0 bases from V and 6 bases from J, the junction contained 2 bases not matched to a gene.

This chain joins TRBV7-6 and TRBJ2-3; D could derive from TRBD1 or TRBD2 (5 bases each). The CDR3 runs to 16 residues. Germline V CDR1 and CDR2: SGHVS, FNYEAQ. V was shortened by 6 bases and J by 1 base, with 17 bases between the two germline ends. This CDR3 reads CASSSRDAARTDTQYF. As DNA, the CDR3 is TGTGCCAGCAGTTCCCGGGACGCAGCACGCACAGATACGCAGTATTTT.

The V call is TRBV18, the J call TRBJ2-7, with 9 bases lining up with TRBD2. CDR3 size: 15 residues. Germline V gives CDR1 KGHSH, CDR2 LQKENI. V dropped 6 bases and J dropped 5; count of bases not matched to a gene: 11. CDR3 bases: TGTGCCAGCTCCCCAGCGGCGGGAGGGGTGAACGAGCAGTACTTC. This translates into CASSPAAGGVNEQYF. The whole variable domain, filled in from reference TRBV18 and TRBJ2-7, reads NAGVMQNPRHLVRRRGQEARLRCSPMKGHSHVYWYRQLPEEGLKFMVYLQKENIIDESGMPKERFSAEFPKEGPSILRIQQVVRGDSAAYFCASSPAAGGVNEQYFGPGTRLTVT.

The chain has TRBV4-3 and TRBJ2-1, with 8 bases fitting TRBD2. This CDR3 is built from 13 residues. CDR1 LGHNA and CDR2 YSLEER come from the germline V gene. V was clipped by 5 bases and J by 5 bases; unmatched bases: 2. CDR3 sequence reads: CASSVGRDNEQFF. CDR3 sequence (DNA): TGCGCCAGCAGCGTCGGGAGGGACAATGAGCAGTTCTTC.

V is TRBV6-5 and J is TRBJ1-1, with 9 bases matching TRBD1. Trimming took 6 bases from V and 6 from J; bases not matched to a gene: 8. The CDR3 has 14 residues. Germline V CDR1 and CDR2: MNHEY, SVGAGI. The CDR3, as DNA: TGTGCCAGCAGACCAACAGGGGGCGATTCTGAAGCTTTCTTT. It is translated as CASRPTGGDSEAFF.

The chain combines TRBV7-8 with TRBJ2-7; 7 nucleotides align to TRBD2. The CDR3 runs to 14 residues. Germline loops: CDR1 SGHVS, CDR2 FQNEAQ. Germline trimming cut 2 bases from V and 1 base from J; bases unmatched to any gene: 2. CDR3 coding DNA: TGTGCCAGCAGCTTAATTAGCGGGTCCTACGAGCAGTACTTC. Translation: CASSLISGSYEQYF.

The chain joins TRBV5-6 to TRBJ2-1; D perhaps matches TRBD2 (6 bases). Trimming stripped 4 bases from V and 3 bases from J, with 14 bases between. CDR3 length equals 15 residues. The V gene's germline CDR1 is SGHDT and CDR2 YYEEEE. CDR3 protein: CASSRGLGNYNEQFF. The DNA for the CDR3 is TGTGCCAGCAGCAGGGGACTGGGGAACTACAATGAGCAGTTCTTC.

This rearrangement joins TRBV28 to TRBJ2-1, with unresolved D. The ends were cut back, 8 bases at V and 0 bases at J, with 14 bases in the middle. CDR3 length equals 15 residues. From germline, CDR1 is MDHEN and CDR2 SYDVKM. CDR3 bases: TGTGCCAGCCGGCAGGCGGAGAGCTCCTACAATGAGCAGTTCTTC. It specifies CASRQAESSYNEQFF.

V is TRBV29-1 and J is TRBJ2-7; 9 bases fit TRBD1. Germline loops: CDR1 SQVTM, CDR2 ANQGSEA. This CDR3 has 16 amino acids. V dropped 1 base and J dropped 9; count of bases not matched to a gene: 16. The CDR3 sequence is CSVEAGQGFPAGGQYF. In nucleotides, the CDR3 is TGCAGCGTTGAAGCTGGACAGGGGTTCCCAGCTGGCGGGCAGTACTTC.

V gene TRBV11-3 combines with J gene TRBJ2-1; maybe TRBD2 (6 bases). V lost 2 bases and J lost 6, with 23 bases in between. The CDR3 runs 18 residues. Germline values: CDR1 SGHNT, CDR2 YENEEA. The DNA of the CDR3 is TGTGCCAGCAGCTTACTTCAGAATCCCCCGGAAGCGGGCAATGAGCAGTTCTTC. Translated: CASSLLQNPPEAGNEQFF.

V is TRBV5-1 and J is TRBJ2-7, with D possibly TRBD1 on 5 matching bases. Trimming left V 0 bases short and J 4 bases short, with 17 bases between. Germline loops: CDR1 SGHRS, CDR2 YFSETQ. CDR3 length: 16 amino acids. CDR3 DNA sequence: TGCGCCAGCAGCTTGGGACAACCAATTCAGGGTTACGAGCAGTACTTC. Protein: CASSLGQPIQGYEQYF.

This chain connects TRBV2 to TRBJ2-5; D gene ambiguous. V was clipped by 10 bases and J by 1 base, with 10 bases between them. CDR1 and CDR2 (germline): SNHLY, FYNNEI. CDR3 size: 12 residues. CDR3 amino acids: CATQVGQETQYF. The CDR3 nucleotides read TGTGCCACCCAGGTGGGCCAAGAGACCCAGTACTTC. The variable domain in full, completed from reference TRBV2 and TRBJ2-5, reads EPEVTQTPSHQVTQMGQEVILRCVPISNHLYFYWYRQILGQKVEFLVSFYNNEISEKSEIFDDQFSVERPDGSNFTLKIRSTKLEDSAMYFCATQVGQETQYFGPGTRLLVL.

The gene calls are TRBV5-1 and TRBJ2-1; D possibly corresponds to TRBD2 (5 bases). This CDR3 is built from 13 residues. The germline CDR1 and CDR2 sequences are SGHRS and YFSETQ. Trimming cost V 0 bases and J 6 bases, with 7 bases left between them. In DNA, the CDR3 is TGCGCCAGCAGCTTGGCCGGGGTCAATGAGCAGTTCTTC. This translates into CASSLAGVNEQFF.

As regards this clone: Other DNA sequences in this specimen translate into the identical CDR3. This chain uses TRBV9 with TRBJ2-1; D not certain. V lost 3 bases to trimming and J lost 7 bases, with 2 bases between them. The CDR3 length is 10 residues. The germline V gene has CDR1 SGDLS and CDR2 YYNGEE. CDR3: CASSGNEQFF. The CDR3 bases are TGTGCCAGCAGCGGAAATGAGCAGTTCTTC.